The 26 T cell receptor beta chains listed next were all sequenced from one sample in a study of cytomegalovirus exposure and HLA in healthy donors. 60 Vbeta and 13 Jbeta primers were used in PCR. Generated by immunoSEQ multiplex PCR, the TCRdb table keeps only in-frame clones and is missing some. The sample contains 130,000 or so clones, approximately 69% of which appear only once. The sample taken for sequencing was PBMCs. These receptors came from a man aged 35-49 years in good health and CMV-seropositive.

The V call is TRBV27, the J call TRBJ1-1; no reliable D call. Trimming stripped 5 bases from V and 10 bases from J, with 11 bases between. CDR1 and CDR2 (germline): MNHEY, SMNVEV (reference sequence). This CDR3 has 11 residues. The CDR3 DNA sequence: TGTGCCAGCAGTCAAGGGAGAGTAGCTTTCTTT. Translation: CASSQGRVAFF.

Here the CDR3 reads CASSPLKGIVETQYF. The DNA for the CDR3 is TGTGCCAGCTCACCACTCAAGGGGATAGTGGAGACCCAGTACTTC. V is TRBV18 and J is TRBJ2-5, with D possibly TRBD1 on 5 matching bases. V was pared by 1 base and J by 5 bases, with 14 bases between. The CDR3 runs to 15 residues. In germline, CDR1 is KGHSH, CDR2 LQKENI. Full variable domain (rest looked up from reference TRBV18 and TRBJ2-5): NAGVMQNPRHLVRRRGQEARLRCSPMKGHSHVYWYRQLPEEGLKFMVYLQKENIIDESGMPKERFSAEFPKEGPSILRIQQVVRGDSAAYFCASSPLKGIVETQYFGPGTRLLVL.

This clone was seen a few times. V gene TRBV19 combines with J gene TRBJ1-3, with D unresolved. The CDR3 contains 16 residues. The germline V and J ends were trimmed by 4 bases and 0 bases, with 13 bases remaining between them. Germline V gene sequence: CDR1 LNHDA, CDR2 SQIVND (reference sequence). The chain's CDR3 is CASSTDLGISGNTIYF. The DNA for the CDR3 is TGTGCCAGTAGTACCGACCTCGGGATCTCTGGAAACACCATATATTTT. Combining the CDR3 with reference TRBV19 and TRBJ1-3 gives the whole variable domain DGGITQSPKYLFRKEGQNVTLSCEQNLNHDAMYWYRQDPGQGLRLIYYSQIVNDFQKGDIAEGYSVSREKKESFPLTVTSAQKNPTAFYLCASSTDLGISGNTIYFGEGSWLTVV.

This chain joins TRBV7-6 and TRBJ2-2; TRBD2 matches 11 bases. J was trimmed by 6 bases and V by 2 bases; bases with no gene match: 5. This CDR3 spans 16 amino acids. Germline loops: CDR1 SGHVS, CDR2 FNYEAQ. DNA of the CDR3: TGTGCCAGCAGCTTACTTGCTAGCGGGAGGTCCGGGGAGCTGTTTTTT. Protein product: CASSLLASGRSGELFF.

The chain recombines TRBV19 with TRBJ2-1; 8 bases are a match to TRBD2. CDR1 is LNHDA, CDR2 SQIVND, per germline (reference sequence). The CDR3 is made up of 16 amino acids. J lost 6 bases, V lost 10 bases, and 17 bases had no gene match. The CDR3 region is CATSGGVHDGVNEQFF. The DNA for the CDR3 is TGTGCCACCTCGGGGGGGGTTCACGACGGTGTCAATGAGCAGTTCTTC.

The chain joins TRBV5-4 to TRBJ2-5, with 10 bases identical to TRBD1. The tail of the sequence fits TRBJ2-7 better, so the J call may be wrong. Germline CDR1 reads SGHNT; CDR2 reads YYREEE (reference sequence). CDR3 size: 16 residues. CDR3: CASSRAQGQGSYEQYF. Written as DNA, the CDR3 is TGTGCCAGCAGCAGGGCCCAGGGACAGGGGTCCTACGAGCAGTACTTC.

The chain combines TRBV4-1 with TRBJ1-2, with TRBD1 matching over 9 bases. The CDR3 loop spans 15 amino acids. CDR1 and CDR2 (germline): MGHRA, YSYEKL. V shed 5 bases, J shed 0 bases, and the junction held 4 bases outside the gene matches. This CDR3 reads CASSEQGASNYGYTF. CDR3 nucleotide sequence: TGCGCCAGCAGCGAACAGGGGGCATCTAACTATGGCTACACCTTC.

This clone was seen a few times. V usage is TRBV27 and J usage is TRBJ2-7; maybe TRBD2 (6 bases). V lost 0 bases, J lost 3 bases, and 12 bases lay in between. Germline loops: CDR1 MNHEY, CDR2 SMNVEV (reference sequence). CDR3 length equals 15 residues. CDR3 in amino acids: CASSLSSQGGYEQYF. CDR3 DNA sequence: TGTGCCAGCAGTTTATCGTCGCAGGGAGGCTACGAGCAGTACTTC.

CDR3 bases: TGTGCCACCAGGCTCAATTCATTAGCTAACTATGGCTACACCTTC. The encoded protein is CATRLNSLANYGYTF. This chain uses TRBV27 with TRBJ1-2; no clear D gene. Deletions cut 10 bases from V and 0 bases from J, with 18 bases between. The germline V gene encodes CDR1 MNHEY and CDR2 SMNVEV (reference sequence). The CDR3 runs to 15 residues.

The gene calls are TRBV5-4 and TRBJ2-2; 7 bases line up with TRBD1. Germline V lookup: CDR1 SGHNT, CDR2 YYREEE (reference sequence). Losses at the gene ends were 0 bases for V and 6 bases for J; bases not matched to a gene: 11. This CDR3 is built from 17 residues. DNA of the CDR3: TGTGCCAGCAGCTTGGGCCAGACAGGGCGTCGAGCCGGGGAGCTGTTTTTT. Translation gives CASSLGQTGRRAGELFF.

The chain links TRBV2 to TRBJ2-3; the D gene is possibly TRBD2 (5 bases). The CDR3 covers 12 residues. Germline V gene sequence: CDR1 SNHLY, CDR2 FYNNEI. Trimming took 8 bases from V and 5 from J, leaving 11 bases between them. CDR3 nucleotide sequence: TGTGCCAGCTACGGAGGAGGAGATACGCAGTATTTT. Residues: CASYGGGDTQYF.

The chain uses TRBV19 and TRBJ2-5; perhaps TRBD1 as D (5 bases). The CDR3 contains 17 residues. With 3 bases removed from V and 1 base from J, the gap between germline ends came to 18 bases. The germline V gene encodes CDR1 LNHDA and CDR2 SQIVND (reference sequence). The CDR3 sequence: CASSIRFGRVVQETQYF. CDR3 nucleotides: TGTGCCAGTAGTATTCGATTCGGCAGGGTCGTCCAAGAGACCCAGTACTTC.

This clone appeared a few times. The CDR3 DNA reads as TGTGCCAGCGGAGAGGGTGACAACTATGGCTACACCTTC. This gives the protein CASGEGDNYGYTF. V is TRBV6-5 and J is TRBJ1-2, with no clear D. V lost 8 bases to trimming and J lost 2 bases, with 12 bases between them. CDR3 length: 13 amino acids. Germline CDR1 reads MNHEY; CDR2 reads SVGAGI.

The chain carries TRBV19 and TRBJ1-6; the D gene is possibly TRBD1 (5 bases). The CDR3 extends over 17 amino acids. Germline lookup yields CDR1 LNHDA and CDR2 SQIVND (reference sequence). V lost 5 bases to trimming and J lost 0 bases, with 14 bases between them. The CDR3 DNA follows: TGTGCCAGTAGTCTAAGACAGCCAAGCTCCTATAATTCACCCCTCCACTTT. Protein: CASSLRQPSSYNSPLHF.

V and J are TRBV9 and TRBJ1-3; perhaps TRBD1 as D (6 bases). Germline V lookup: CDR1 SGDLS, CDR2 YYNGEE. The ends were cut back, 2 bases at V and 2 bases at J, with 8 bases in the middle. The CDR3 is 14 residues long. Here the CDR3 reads CASSVSGAGNTIYF. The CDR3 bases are TGTGCCAGCAGCGTGTCAGGGGCTGGAAACACCATATATTTT.

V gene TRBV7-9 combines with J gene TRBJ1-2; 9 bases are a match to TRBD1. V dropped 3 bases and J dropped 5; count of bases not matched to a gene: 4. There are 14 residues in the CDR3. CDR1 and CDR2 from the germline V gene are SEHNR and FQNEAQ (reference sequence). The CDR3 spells CASSFGTGNYGYTF. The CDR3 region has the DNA TGTGCCAGCAGCTTTGGGACAGGGAATTATGGCTACACCTTC.

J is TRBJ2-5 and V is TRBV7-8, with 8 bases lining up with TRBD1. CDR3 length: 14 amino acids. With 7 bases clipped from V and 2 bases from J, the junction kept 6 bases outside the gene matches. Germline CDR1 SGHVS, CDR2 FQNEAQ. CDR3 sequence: CASTADREQETQYF. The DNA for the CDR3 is TGTGCCAGCACCGCGGACAGGGAACAAGAGACCCAGTACTTC.

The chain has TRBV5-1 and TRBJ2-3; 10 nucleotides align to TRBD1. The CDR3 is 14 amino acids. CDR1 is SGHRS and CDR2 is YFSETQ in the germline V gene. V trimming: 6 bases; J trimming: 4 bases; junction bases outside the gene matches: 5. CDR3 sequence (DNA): TGCGCCAGCACTAAGACAGGGGGCGCAGATACGCAGTATTTT. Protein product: CASTKTGGADTQYF.

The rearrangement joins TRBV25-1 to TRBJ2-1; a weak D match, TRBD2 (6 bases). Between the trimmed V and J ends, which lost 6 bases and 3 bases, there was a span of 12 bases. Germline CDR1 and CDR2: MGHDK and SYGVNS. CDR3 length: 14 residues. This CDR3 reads CASSTGTFYNEQFF. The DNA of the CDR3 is TGTGCCAGCAGCACCGGGACTTTCTACAATGAGCAGTTCTTC.

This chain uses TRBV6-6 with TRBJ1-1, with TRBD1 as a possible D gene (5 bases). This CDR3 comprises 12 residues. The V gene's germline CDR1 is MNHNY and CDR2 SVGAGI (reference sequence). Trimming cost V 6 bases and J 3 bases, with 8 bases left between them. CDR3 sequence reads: CASSRGDTEAFF. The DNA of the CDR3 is TGTGCCAGCAGCCGGGGGGACACTGAAGCTTTCTTT.

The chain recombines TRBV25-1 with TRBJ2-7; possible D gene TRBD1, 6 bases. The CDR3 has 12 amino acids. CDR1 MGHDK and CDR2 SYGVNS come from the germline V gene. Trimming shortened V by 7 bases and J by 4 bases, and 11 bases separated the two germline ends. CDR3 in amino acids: CASTTGWYEQYF. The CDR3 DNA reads TGTGCCAGCACTACAGGGTGGTACGAGCAGTACTTC.

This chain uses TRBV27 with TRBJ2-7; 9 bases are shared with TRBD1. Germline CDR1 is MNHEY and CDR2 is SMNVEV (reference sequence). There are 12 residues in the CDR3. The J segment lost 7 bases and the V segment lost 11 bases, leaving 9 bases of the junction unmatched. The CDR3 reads CASGDRVREQYF. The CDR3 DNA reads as TGTGCCTCGGGGGACAGGGTGAGGGAGCAGTACTTC.

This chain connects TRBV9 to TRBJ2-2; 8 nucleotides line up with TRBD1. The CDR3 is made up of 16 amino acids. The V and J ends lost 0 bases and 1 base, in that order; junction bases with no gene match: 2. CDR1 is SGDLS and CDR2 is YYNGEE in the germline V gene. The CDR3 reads CASSVGGTGNTGELFF. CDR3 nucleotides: TGTGCCAGCAGCGTAGGAGGGACAGGGAACACCGGGGAGCTGTTTTTT.

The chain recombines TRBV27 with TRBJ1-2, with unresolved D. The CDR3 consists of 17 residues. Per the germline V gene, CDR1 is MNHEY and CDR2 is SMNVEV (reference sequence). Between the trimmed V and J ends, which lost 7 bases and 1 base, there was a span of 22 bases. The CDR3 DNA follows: TGTGCCAGCACCTCGGCCGGATTAGGGAGGTTTAACTATGGCTACACCTTC. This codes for CASTSAGLGRFNYGYTF.

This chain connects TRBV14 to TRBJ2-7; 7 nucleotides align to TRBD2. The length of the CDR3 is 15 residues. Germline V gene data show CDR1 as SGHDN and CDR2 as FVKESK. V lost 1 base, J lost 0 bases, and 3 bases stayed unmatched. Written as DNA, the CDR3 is TGTGCCAGCAGCCAAGCAGGCGGGGGCTCCTACGAGCAGTACTTC. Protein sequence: CASSQAGGGSYEQYF.

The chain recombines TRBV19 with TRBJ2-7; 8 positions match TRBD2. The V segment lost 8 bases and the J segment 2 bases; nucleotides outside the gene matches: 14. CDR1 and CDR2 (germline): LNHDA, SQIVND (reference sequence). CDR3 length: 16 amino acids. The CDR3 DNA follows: TGTGCCAGTCTCACCCTCCTCGGGCGGGAGGCCTACGAGCAGTACTTC. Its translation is CASLTLLGREAYEQYF. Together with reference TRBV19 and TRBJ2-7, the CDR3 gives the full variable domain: DGGITQSPKYLFRKEGQNVTLSCEQNLNHDAMYWYRQDPGQGLRLIYYSQIVNDFQKGDIAEGYSVSREKKESFPLTVTSAQKNPTAFYLCASLTLLGREAYEQYFGPGTRLTVT.